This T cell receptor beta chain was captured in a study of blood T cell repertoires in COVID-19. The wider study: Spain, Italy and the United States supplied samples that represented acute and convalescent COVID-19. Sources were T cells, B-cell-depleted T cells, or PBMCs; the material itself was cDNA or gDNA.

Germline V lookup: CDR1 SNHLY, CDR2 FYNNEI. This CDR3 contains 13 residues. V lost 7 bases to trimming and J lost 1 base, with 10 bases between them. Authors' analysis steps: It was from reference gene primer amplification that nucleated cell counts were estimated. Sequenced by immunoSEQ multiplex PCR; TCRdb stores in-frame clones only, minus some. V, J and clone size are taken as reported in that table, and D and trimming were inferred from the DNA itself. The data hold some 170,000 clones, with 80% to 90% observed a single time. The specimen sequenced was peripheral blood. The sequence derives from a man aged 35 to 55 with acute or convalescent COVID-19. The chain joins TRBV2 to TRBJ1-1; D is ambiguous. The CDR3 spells CASIGQQNTEAFF. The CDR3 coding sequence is TGTGCCAGCATTGGGCAGCAGAACACTGAAGCTTTCTTT.